A selection of T cell receptor beta chains follows, all from one sample in a study of shared clonotypes between healthy human individuals. Only in-frame clones appear in the TCRdb table, and some are missing; sequencing was by immunoSEQ multiplex PCR. Here the sample spans about 380,000 clones, just over 95% being singletons. The sequencing input was memory CD8+ T cells sorted from blood. The receptors shown here come from a young man in good health. Both conserved end residues are part of each CDR3. The D gene is left open where the match is weak. A clone size is listed for some rows: how often the clone was seen (once, few, many), or a class if it is expanded.

D	J	size	V	DNA	CDR3
-	TRBJ2-7	few	TRBV28	TGTGCCAGCAGTTGGAACTACGAGCAGTACTTC	CASSWNYEQYF
-	TRBJ1-2	once	TRBV18	TGTGCCAGCTCACTCCAGGGAAACTATGGCTACACCTTC	CASSLQGNYGYTF
-	TRBJ2-5	-	TRBV7-9	TGTGCCAGCAGACTCGGGCAAGAGACCCAGTACTTC	CASRLGQETQYF
-	TRBJ2-3	-	TRBV7-9	TGTGCCAGCAGCTTAGATGGTTCCTACACAGATACGCAGTATTTT	CASSLDGSYTDTQYF
TRBD1	TRBJ2-5	once	TRBV2	TGTGCCAGCAGCAAAACCGGGACAGGGAAAGAGACCCAGTACTTC	CASSKTGTGKETQYF
TRBD1	TRBJ2-3	-	TRBV19	TGTGCCAGTAGTCCGTGGACAGGGACCATGAGCACAGATACGCAGTATTTT	CASSPWTGTMSTDTQYF
TRBD2	TRBJ2-2	-	TRBV6-6	TGTGCCAGCACCAGACTAGCGGGACAGACCGGGGAGCTGTTTTTT	CASTRLAGQTGELFF
-	TRBJ2-1	-	TRBV7-3	TGTGCCAGCAGCTTAAGTAGGGAAGTAGAAAAGAATGAGCAGTTCTTC	CASSLSREVEKNEQFF
-	TRBJ2-5	-	TRBV30	TGTGCCTGGAACCCGTGGGGGGTGGGAGAGACCCAGTACTTC	CAWNPWGVGETQYF
-	TRBJ2-3	-	TRBV4-1	TGCGCCAGCAGAAAGAGCGGAATAGCCACAGATACGCAGTATTTT	CASRKSGIATDTQYF
-	TRBJ2-7	-	TRBV28	TGTGCCAGCACCTCACGTAAGGGGATCTCCTACGAGCAGTACTTC	CASTSRKGISYEQYF
-	TRBJ1-2	-	TRBV29-1	TGCAGCGTTGATCCCCAAAGGGGTGGGGGCTACACCTTC	CSVDPQRGGGYTF
TRBD2	TRBJ2-7	-	TRBV5-1	TGCGCCAGCAGTTCCCTCCCCTCTAGCGGGAGTAAGAACGAGCAGTACTTC	CASSSLPSSGSKNEQYF
-	TRBJ1-2	-	TRBV5-1	TGCGCCAGCAGCTTGGGGTCAGGGAGCGGTGGCTACACCTTC	CASSLGSGSGGYTF
-	TRBJ1-5	-	TRBV4-2	TGTGCCAGCAGCCGGAACAGCGGCCCCAATCAGCCCCAGCATTTT	CASSRNSGPNQPQHF
-	TRBJ2-3	-	TRBV30	TGTGCCTGGAGTGTACGGCAGGCCCGTTATACCACAGATACGCAGTATTTT	CAWSVRQARYTTDTQYF
-	TRBJ2-7	-	TRBV2	TGTGCCAGCAGTGACGAACGCGGGACGGTTAAGTACGAGCAGTACTTC	CASSDERGTVKYEQYF
-	TRBJ1-1	-	TRBV10-3	TGTGCCATCAGTGACCCCAGGGTCCACACTGAAGCTTTCTTT	CAISDPRVHTEAFF
TRBD2	TRBJ2-3	-	TRBV7-9	TGTGCCAGCAGCCCTGGACTAGCGGGAGGTAGAACAGATACGCAGTATTTT	CASSPGLAGGRTDTQYF
-	TRBJ1-4	-	TRBV19	TGTGCCAGTAGTATAGGCCGGGCCGCTAATGAAAAACTGTTTTTT	CASSIGRAANEKLFF
TRBD1	TRBJ1-1	-	TRBV5-1	TGCGCCAGCAGCTTGGCAGGGGGCGCTGAAGCTTTCTTT	CASSLAGGAEAFF
-	TRBJ2-7	-	TRBV5-1	TGCGCCAGCAGCTGGGACGGTCAAAGGGACGAGCAGTACTTC	CASSWDGQRDEQYF
-	TRBJ1-1	-	TRBV30	TGTGCCTGGAGTCCTAGCTCCTCCGGCGGCACTGAAGCTTTCTTT	CAWSPSSSGGTEAFF
-	TRBJ2-7	-	TRBV11-2	TGTGCCAGCAGCTTCTCTGGGTTATCCTACGAGCAGTACTTC	CASSFSGLSYEQYF
-	TRBJ2-3	-	TRBV4-1	TGCGCCAGCAGCCAAGTAACTAGCACAGATACGCAGTATTTT	CASSQVTSTDTQYF
-	TRBJ1-2	-	TRBV10-3	TGTGCCATCAGTCTCGAGGCGGGTGAAGGCTACACCTTC	CAISLEAGEGYTF
-	TRBJ2-7	-	TRBV5-1	TGCGCCAGCAGCTTGGGATGGAGCGGACTTACTTACGAGCAGTACTTC	CASSLGWSGLTYEQYF